This T cell receptor (beta chain) was recorded in a study of identical twins. General study points: The models gave estimates that fell short of the out-of-frame TCR alpha sharing seen in monozygotic twins.

Template switching introduced a universal primer site, and the cDNA bore unique molecular identifiers. Each CDR3 protein gets one entry after TCRdb re-called the 5' RACE reads with MiXCR. This table holds 150,000 or so distinct CDR3 sequences, 3% to 4.5% found once. There are a few counts of this clonotype. Its matching antigen is unknown. With 3 bases clipped from V and 3 bases from J, the junction kept 3 bases outside the gene matches. The CDR3 runs to 15 residues. Germline values: CDR1 SGHDN, CDR2 FVKESK. Every sampled donor was Caucasian and healthy. Specimen: memory T cells sorted from blood. The receptor was isolated from a man between 18 and 35 years old in good health. The chain recombines TRBV14 with TRBJ1-4; 8 bases fit TRBD1. In DNA form, the CDR3 reads TGTGCCAGCAGCCACCCAGGGGGCCCTAATGAAAAACTGTTTTTT. As protein: CASSHPGGPNEKLFF.